This T cell receptor beta chain derives from a study of identical twins. The CDR3 spans 14 residues. Trimming pared 3 bases from V and 2 bases from J, leaving 9 bases between. Germline V lookup: CDR1 KGHDR, CDR2 SFDVKD. Study-wide results and caveats: It was out-of-frame TCR alpha sharing in monozygotic twins that models underestimated.

TCRdb re-called the 5' RACE reads through MiXCR, storing one row per CDR3 protein. Of hundreds of thousands of distinct CDR3 sequences in the sample, approximately 13% were seen once. With no exceptions, donors were healthy Caucasians. Only a few counts were recorded for this clonotype. Its matching antigen is unknown. The data were also submitted as part of a second study, on yellow fever vaccine responses in identical twins.

Sequencing was carried out using PBMCs. This TCR was sampled from a woman between 18 and 29 years old in good health. The V gene is TRBV24-1, the J gene TRBJ2-5; D uncertain. CDR3 loop: CATSDRFRQETQYF. In nucleotides, the CDR3 is TGTGCCACCAGTGATCGATTCCGTCAAGAGACCCAGTACTTC.